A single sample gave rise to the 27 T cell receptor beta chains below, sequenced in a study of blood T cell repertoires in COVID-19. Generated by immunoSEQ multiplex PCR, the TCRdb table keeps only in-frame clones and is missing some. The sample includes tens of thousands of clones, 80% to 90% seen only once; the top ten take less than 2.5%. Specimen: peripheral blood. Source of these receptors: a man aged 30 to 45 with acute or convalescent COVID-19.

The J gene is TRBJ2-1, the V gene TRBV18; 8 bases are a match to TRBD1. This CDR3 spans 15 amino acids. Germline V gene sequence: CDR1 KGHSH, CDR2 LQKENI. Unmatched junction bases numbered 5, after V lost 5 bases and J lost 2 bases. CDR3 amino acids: CASSSGQGAYNEQFF. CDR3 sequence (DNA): TGTGCCAGCTCATCAGGACAGGGAGCCTACAATGAGCAGTTCTTC.

Here the CDR3 DNA reads TGTGCCAGCAGCTCGAACAGGGGGCCGTTGTATGGCTACACCTTC. Its translation: CASSSNRGPLYGYTF. V and J are TRBV5-4 and TRBJ1-2; 9 bases agree with TRBD1. Germline trimming cut 3 bases from V and 5 bases from J; bases unmatched to any gene: 8. The CDR3 spans 15 residues. The germline V gene encodes CDR1 SGHNT and CDR2 YYREEE (reference sequence).

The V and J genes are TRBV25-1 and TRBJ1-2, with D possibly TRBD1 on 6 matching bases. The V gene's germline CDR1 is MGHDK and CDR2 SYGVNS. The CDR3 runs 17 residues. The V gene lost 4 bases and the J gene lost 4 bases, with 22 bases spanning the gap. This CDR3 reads CASSGLKLQGAPYGYTF. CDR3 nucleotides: TGTGCCAGCAGTGGCCTAAAATTACAGGGAGCCCCCTATGGCTACACCTTC.

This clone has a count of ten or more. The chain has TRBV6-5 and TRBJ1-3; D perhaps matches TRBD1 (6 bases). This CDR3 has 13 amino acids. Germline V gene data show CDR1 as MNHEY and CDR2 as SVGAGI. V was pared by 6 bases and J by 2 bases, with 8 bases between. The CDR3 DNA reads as TGTGCCAGCAGCCAGGGGACTGGAAACACCATATATTTT. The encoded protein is CASSQGTGNTIYF.

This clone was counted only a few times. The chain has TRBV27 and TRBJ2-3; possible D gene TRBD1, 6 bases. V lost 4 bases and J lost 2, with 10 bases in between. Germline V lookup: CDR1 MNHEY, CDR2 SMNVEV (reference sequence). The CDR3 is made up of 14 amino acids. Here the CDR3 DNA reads TGTGCCAGCAGTTCCAGGACAGCCACAGATACGCAGTATTTT. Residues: CASSSRTATDTQYF.

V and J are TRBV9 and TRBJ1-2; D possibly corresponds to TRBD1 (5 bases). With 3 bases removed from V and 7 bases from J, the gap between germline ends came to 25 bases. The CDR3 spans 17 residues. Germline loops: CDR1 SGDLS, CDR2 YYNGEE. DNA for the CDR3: TGTGCCAGCAGCGCAGGTATAGACAGCCCCCTAACGGGTGGCTACACCTTC. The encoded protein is CASSAGIDSPLTGGYTF.

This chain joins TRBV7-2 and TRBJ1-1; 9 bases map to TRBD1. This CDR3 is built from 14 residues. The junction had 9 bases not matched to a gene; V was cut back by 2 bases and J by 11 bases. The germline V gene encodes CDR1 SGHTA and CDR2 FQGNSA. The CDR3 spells CASSLRDRVLEAFF. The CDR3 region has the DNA TGTGCCAGCAGCTTACGGGACAGGGTTTTAGAGGCTTTCTTT.

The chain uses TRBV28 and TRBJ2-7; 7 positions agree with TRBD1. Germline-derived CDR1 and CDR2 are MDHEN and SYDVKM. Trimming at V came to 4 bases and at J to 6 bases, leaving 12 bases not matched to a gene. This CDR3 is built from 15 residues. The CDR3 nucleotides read TGTGCCAGCAGTTCACCCGGGACAGATCCTTCCGAGCAGTACTTC. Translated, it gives CASSSPGTDPSEQYF.

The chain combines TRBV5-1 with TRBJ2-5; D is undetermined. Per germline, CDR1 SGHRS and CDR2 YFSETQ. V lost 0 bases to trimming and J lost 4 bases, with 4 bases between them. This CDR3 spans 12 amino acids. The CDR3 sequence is CASSLGLETQYF. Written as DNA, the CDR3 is TGCGCCAGCAGCTTGGGTCTAGAGACCCAGTACTTC.

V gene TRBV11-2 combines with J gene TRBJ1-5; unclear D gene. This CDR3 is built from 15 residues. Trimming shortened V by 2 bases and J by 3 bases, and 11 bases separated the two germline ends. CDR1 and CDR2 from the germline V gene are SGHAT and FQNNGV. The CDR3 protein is CASSLTGQNNQPQHF. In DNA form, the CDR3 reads TGTGCCAGCAGCTTAACGGGTCAGAACAATCAGCCCCAGCATTTT.

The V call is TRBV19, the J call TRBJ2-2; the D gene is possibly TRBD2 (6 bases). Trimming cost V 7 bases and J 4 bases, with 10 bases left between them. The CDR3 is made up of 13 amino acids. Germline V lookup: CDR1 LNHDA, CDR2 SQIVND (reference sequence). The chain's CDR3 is CASTSGGTGELFF. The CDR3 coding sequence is TGTGCCAGTACGTCCGGGGGCACCGGGGAGCTGTTTTTT.

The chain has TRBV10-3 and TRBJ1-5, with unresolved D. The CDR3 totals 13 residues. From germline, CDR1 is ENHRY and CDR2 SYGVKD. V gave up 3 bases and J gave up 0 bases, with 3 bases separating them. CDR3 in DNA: TGTGCCATCAGTGAATATAGCAATCAGCCCCAGCATTTT. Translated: CAISEYSNQPQHF.

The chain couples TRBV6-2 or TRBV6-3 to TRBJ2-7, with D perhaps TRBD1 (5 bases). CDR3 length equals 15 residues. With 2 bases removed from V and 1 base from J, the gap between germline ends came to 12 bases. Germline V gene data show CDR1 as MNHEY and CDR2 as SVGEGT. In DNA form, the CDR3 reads TGTGCCAGCAGTTACGCTAACAGGTGGTCCTACGAGCAGTACTTC. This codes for CASSYANRWSYEQYF.

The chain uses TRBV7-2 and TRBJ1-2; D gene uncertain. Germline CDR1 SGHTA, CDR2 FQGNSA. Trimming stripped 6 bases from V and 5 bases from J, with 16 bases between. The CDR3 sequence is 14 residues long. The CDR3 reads CASRAPEQPYGYTF. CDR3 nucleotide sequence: TGTGCCAGCAGGGCACCCGAACAGCCATATGGCTACACCTTC. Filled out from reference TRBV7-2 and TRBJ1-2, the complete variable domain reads GAGVSQSPSNKVTEKGKDVELRCDPISGHTALYWYRQSLGQGLEFLIYFQGNSAPDKSGLPSDRFSAERTGGSVSTLTIQRTQQEDSAVYLCASRAPEQPYGYTFGSGTRLTVV.

As DNA, the CDR3 is TGTGCCAGCAGCCCCTCCTCTGGGACAGCCGTATCCTACGAGCAGTACTTC. It translates to CASSPSSGTAVSYEQYF. The chain employs TRBV7-2 and TRBJ2-7, with 7 bases that match TRBD1. The CDR3 spans 17 residues. Germline values: CDR1 SGHTA, CDR2 FQGNSA. J gave up 1 base and V 5 bases, and 14 bases lay outside the gene matches.

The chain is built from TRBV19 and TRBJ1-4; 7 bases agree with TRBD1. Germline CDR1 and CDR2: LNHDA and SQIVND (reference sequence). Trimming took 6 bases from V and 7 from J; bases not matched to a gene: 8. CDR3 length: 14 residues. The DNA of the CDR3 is TGTGCCAGTAGCCTAGACAGGGACGGTGAAAAACTGTTTTTT. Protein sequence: CASSLDRDGEKLFF.

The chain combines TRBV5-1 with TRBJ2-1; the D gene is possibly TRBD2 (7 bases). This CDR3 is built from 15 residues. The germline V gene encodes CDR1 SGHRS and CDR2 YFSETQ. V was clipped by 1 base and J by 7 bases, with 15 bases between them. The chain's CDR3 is CASSLFTGRVNEQFF. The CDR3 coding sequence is TGCGCCAGCAGCTTGTTCACAGGGAGGGTGAATGAGCAGTTCTTC.

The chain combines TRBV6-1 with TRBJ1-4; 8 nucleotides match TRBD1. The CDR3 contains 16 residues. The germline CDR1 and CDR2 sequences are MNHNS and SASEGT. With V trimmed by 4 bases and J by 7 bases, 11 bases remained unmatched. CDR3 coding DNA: TGTGCCAGCAGTGGTGACAGGGGTTTGATAAGTGAAAAACTGTTTTTT. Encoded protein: CASSGDRGLISEKLFF.

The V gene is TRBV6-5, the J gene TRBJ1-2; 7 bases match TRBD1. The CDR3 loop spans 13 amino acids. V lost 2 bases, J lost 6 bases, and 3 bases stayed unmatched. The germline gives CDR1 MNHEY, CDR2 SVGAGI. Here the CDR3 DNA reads TGTGCCAGCAGTTACGCCACAGGGGATGGCTACACCTTC. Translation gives CASSYATGDGYTF.

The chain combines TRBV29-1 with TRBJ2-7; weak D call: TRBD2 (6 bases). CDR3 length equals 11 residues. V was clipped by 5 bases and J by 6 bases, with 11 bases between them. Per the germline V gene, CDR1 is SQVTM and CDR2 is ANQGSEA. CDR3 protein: CSVWDSGEQYF. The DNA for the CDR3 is TGCAGCGTTTGGGATAGCGGCGAGCAGTACTTC.

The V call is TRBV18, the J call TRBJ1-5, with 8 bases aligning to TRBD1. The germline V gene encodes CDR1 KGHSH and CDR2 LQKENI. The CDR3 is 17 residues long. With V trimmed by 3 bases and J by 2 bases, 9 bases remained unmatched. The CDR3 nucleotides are TGTGCCAGCTCACCCAGGGCAGGGGGCAAGGGCAATCAGCCCCAGCATTTT. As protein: CASSPRAGGKGNQPQHF.

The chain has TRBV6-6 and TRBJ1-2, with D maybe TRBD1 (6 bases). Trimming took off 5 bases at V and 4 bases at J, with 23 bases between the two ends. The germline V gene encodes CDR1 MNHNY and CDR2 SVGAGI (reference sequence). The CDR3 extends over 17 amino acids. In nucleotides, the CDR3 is TGTGCCAGCAGTCCTAGCGGCGGGGGCAATCCCCTCTATGGCTACACCTTC. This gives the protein CASSPSGGGNPLYGYTF.

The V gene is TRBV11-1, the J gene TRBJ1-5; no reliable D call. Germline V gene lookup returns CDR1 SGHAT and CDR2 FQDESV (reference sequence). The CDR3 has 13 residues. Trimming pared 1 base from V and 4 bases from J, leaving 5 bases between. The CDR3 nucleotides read TGTGCCAGCAGCTTAGGGAGGAATCAGCCCCAGCATTTT. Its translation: CASSLGRNQPQHF.

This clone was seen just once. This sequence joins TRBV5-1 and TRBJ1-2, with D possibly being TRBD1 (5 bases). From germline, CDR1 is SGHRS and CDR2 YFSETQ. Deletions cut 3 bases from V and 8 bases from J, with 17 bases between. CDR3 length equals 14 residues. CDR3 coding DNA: TGCGCCAGCAGCTACGGGGGGGTCTCTAACGGCTACACCTTC. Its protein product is CASSYGGVSNGYTF.

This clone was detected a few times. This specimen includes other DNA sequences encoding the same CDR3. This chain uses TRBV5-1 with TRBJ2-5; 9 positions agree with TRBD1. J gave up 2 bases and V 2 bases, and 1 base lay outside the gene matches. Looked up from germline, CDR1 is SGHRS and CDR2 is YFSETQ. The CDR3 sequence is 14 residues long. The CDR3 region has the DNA TGCGCCAGCAGCTTCGGACAGGGGCAAGAGACCCAGTACTTC. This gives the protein CASSFGQGQETQYF.

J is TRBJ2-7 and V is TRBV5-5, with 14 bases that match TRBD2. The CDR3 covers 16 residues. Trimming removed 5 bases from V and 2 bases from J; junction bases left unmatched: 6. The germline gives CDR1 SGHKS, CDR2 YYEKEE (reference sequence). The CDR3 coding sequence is TGTGCCAGCAGTCGCGGGACTAGCGGGAGTACCTACGAGCAGTACTTC. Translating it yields CASSRGTSGSTYEQYF.

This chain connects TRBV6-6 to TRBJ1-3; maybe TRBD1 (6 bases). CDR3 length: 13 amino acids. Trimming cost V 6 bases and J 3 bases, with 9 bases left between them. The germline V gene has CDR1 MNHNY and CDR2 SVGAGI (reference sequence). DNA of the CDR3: TGTGCCAGCAGAGGGACACTTGGAAACACCATATATTTT. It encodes CASRGTLGNTIYF.